This entry lists 20 T cell receptor beta chains sequenced from one sample in a study of blood T cell repertoires in COVID-19. Measured with immunoSEQ multiplex PCR; TCRdb has only the in-frame clones, and not every one. The repertoire has around 360,000 clones, around 87% of them found once; the top ten carry around 2%. Sequences were obtained from PBMCs or T cells enriched from blood (not recorded which). The origin of the receptors is a man in his forties in a cohort exposed to, infected with or recovered from COVID-19 (not recorded which).

This clone has more than one count but fewer than ten. This chain connects TRBV2 to TRBJ1-5; the D is unclear. This CDR3 has 13 amino acids. V was pared by 0 bases and J by 7 bases, with 7 bases between. From germline, CDR1 is SNHLY and CDR2 FYNNEI. For the CDR3, the DNA is TGTGCCAGCAGTGAAGCGGAGAGCCAGCCCCAGCATTTT. This gives the protein CASSEAESQPQHF. Using reference TRBV2 and TRBJ1-5 for the parts outside the CDR3, the full variable domain is EPEVTQTPSHQVTQMGQEVILRCVPISNHLYFYWYRQILGQKVEFLVSFYNNEISEKSEIFDDQFSVERPDGSNFTLKIRSTKLEDSAMYFCASSEAESQPQHFGDGTRLSIL.

This chain's CDR3 is CASSLGYEQYF. In DNA form, the CDR3 reads TGTGCCAGCAGCCTCGGCTACGAGCAGTACTTC. This chain connects TRBV3-1 (or the pseudogene TRBV3-2) to TRBJ2-7; the D is unclear. The CDR3 extends over 11 amino acids. Germline loops: CDR1 LGHDT, CDR2 YNNKEL (reference sequence). V shed 4 bases and J shed 3 bases, with 4 bases lying between them.

The CDR3 bases are TGCGCCAGCAGCTCCTTAGCGGGAGTAGAAGAGACCCAGTACTTC. Translation gives CASSSLAGVEETQYF. The rearrangement uses TRBV5-1 and TRBJ2-5, with 9 positions matching TRBD2. J lost 3 bases, V lost 3 bases, and 6 bases had no gene match. There are 15 residues in the CDR3. Germline lookup yields CDR1 SGHRS and CDR2 YFSETQ.

The chain is built from TRBV6-6 and TRBJ2-3, with no clear D. V was shortened by 6 bases and J by 9 bases, with 10 bases between the two germline ends. This CDR3 has 11 residues. The germline V gene has CDR1 MNHNY and CDR2 SVGAGI (reference sequence). CDR3 coding DNA: TGTGCCAGCAGGTCCGTGGCAACGCAGTATTTT. The encoded protein is CASRSVATQYF.

The chain has TRBV19 and TRBJ2-1; no firm D call. CDR1 and CDR2 (germline): LNHDA, SQIVND (reference sequence). This CDR3 has 13 residues. V dropped 1 base and J dropped 6 bases, with 7 bases sitting between them. The CDR3 sequence is CASSIVSGNEQFF. The CDR3 nucleotides read TGTGCCAGTAGTATAGTATCCGGCAATGAGCAGTTCTTC. The variable domain in full, with the rest retrieved from reference TRBV19 and TRBJ2-1, is DGGITQSPKYLFRKEGQNVTLSCEQNLNHDAMYWYRQDPGQGLRLIYYSQIVNDFQKGDIAEGYSVSREKKESFPLTVTSAQKNPTAFYLCASSIVSGNEQFFGPGTRLTVL.

The CDR3 spells CASSLGGTVLNQPQHF. The CDR3 DNA reads as TGTGCCAGCAGTTTAGGGGGGACAGTTCTCAATCAGCCCCAGCATTTT. The chain links TRBV28 to TRBJ1-5, with 7 bases matching TRBD1. The CDR3 contains 16 residues. J was trimmed by 3 bases and V by 2 bases; bases with no gene match: 7. Per the germline V gene, CDR1 is MDHEN and CDR2 is SYDVKM.

The chain joins TRBV7-9 to TRBJ1-1; 8 bases are shared with TRBD1. CDR1 is SEHNR, CDR2 FQNEAQ, per germline (reference sequence). This CDR3 is 13 amino acids long. V was clipped by 4 bases and J by 8 bases; unmatched bases: 6. The CDR3 DNA is TGTGCCAGCAGCTATGGGACAGGTAGAGAAGCTTTCTTT. This sequence encodes CASSYGTGREAFF.

The chain uses TRBV5-6 and TRBJ1-1; the match to TRBD1 covers 7 bases. V was clipped by 0 bases and J by 4 bases; unmatched bases: 6. The germline V gene encodes CDR1 SGHDT and CDR2 YYEEEE. CDR3 length: 15 amino acids. The CDR3 is CASSLVGGGGTEAFF. Here the CDR3 DNA reads TGTGCCAGCAGCTTGGTCGGAGGGGGCGGCACTGAAGCTTTCTTT.

The chain has TRBV28 and TRBJ1-6; D may be TRBD1 (5 bases). The V and J ends lost 6 bases and 10 bases respectively, with 13 bases between them. Germline loops: CDR1 MDHEN, CDR2 SYDVKM. The CDR3 spans 13 residues. The CDR3 is CASRAGQTSPLHF. The CDR3 DNA sequence: TGTGCCAGCAGGGCTGGACAAACCTCACCCCTCCACTTT.

The chain is built from TRBV5-4 and TRBJ2-7; D is perhaps TRBD1 (5 bases). Germline V gene sequence: CDR1 SGHNT, CDR2 YYREEE (reference sequence). Trimming shortened V by 2 bases and J by 8 bases, and 14 bases separated the two germline ends. The CDR3 is 13 amino acids. CDR3 DNA sequence: TGTGCCAGCAGCTTACGGACAAACCCTAAGCAGTACTTC. Its protein is CASSLRTNPKQYF.

On this clone itself: Other DNA sequences in this sample translate to the same CDR3. The rearrangement links TRBV6-5 to TRBJ1-2; D ambiguous. Trimming took off 3 bases at V and 2 bases at J, with 7 bases between the two ends. CDR3 length equals 13 residues. CDR1 MNHEY and CDR2 SVGAGI come from the germline V gene. The CDR3: CASSYQANYGYTF. The CDR3 DNA sequence: TGTGCCAGCAGTTATCAGGCCAACTATGGCTACACCTTC.

The chain is built from TRBV28 and TRBJ1-6, with 7 bases lining up with TRBD1. V lost 6 bases and J lost 6; bases outside the gene matches: 5. This CDR3 spans 14 amino acids. CDR1 MDHEN and CDR2 SYDVKM come from the germline V gene. CDR3: CASSHGQVNSPLHF. Here the CDR3 DNA reads TGTGCCAGCAGCCACGGACAGGTTAATTCACCCCTCCACTTT.

This clone was observed once. The chain joins TRBV6-1 to TRBJ1-2; 7 positions agree with TRBD1. The V and J ends lost 2 bases and 4 bases, in that order; junction bases with no gene match: 4. The CDR3 covers 14 residues. The V gene's germline CDR1 is MNHNS and CDR2 SASEGT. This chain's CDR3 is CASSERRDSYGYTF. CDR3 bases: TGTGCCAGCAGTGAAAGACGGGACAGCTATGGCTACACCTTC.

This chain connects TRBV5-6 to TRBJ1-1; D gene ambiguous. V gave up 5 bases and J gave up 1 base, with 9 bases separating them. Per the germline V gene, CDR1 is SGHDT and CDR2 is YYEEEE. The CDR3 has 13 residues. CDR3: CASRPRENTEAFF. The CDR3 nucleotides read TGTGCCAGCAGACCCCGGGAGAACACTGAAGCTTTCTTT.

The chain carries TRBV4-2 and TRBJ2-7; 9 nucleotides match TRBD2. Germline V gene lookup returns CDR1 LGHNA and CDR2 YNFKEQ. The CDR3 extends over 18 amino acids. The ends lost 0 bases at V and 2 bases at J; junction bases unmatched: 11. CDR3 DNA: TGTGCCAGCAGCCAAGATAGGTCTAGGACTAGCGCAGCCTACGAGCAGTACTTC. It specifies CASSQDRSRTSAAYEQYF.

The V gene is TRBV3-1 (or the pseudogene TRBV3-2), the J gene TRBJ2-7, with a possible D match to TRBD1 (5 bases). V shed 2 bases and J shed 2 bases, with 16 bases lying between them. This CDR3 is 16 amino acids long. Germline V CDR1 and CDR2: LGHDT, YNNKEL (reference sequence). CDR3 coding DNA: TGTGCCAGCAGCCAATCGAGACAGTCAATAGCCTACGAGCAGTACTTC. Amino acid sequence: CASSQSRQSIAYEQYF.

The chain combines TRBV10-3 with TRBJ2-3, with 7 bases matching TRBD1. Germline V CDR1 and CDR2: ENHRY, SYGVKD. V was pared by 5 bases and J by 1 base, with 3 bases of the junction left unmatched. The CDR3 sequence is 14 residues long. Here the CDR3 reads CAISLQGGTDTQYF. CDR3 bases: TGTGCCATCAGTTTGCAGGGGGGCACAGATACGCAGTATTTT.

This clone was detected a few times. This rearrangement joins TRBV5-6 to TRBJ2-7, with a possible D match to TRBD2 (5 bases). From germline, CDR1 is SGHDT and CDR2 YYEEEE. This CDR3 contains 13 residues. Trimming left V 4 bases short and J 1 base short, with 9 bases between. The CDR3 loop reads CASSTRDSYEQYF. The CDR3 bases are TGTGCCAGCAGCACACGGGATTCCTACGAGCAGTACTTC.

This clone showed up just once. This chain connects TRBV5-1 to TRBJ1-1; a weak D match, TRBD1 (6 bases). CDR3 size: 14 residues. Trimming removed 1 base at V and 1 base at J, with 8 bases between. The germline V gene has CDR1 SGHRS and CDR2 YFSETQ. CDR3 sequence reads: CASSLLQGNTEAFF. The DNA for the CDR3 is TGCGCCAGCAGCTTGCTACAGGGGAACACTGAAGCTTTCTTT.

V is TRBV6-5 and J is TRBJ1-6, with D possibly matching TRBD1 (5 bases). From germline, CDR1 is MNHEY and CDR2 SVGAGI. This CDR3 is built from 15 residues. Trimming removed 6 bases from V and 5 bases from J, with 14 bases in between. CDR3 nucleotide sequence: TGTGCCAGCAGGCGACAGCCACCGAATAATTCACCCCTCCACTTT. This codes for CASRRQPPNNSPLHF.